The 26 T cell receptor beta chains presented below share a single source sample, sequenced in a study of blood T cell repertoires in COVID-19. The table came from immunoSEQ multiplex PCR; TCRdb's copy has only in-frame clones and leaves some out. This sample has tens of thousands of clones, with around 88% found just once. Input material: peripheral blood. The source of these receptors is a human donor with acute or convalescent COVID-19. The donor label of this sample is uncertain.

As DNA, the CDR3 is TGTGCCAGCAGCGCCAGGCGGGGTACCTATAGCAATCAGCCCCAGCATTTT. Translated: CASSARRGTYSNQPQHF. This chain links TRBV21-1 with TRBJ1-5. TRBV21-1 is recorded as a pseudogene. The CDR3 contains 17 residues.

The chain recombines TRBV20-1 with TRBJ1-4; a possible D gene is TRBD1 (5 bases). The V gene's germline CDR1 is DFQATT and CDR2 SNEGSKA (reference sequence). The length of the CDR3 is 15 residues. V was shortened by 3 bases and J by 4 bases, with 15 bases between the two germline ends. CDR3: CSASRGAGNNEKLFF. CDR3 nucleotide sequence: TGCAGTGCTAGTCGAGGTGCAGGGAATAATGAAAAACTGTTTTTT.

The CDR3 DNA is TGTGCCAGCAGCTTGGTTCCACAGGGGAACTATGGCTACACCTTC. Its protein is CASSLVPQGNYGYTF. V is TRBV5-5 and J is TRBJ1-2; TRBD1 aligns across 7 bases. The CDR3 sequence is 15 residues long. Trimming at V came to 0 bases and at J to 2 bases, leaving 4 bases not matched to a gene. The V gene's germline CDR1 is SGHKS and CDR2 YYEKEE (reference sequence).

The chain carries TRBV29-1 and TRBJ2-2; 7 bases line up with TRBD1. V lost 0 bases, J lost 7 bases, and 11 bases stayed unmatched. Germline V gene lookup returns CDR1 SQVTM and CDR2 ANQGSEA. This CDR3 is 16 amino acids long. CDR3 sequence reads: CSVEDGVLGTDGELFF. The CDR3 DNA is TGCAGCGTTGAAGATGGGGTCCTAGGGACAGACGGGGAGCTGTTTTTT.

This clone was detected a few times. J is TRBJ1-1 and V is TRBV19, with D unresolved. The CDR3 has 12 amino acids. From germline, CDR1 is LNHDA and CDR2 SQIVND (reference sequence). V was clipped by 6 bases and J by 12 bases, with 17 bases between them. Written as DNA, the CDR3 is TGTGCCAGTAGCTGGGCCCGGGATAGGACTTTCTTT. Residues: CASSWARDRTFF.

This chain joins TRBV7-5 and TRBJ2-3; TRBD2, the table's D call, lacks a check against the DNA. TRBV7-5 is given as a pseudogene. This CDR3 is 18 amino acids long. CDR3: CARSTYSGRAVGTDTQYF. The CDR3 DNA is TGTGCCAGAAGCACATATAGCGGGAGGGCCGTTGGCACAGATACGCAGTATTTT.

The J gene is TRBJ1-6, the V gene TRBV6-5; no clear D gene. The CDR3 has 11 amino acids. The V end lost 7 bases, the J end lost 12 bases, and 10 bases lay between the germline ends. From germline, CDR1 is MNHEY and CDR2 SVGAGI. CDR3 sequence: CASTPGGPLHF. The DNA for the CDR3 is TGTGCCAGCACCCCAGGAGGACCCCTCCACTTT.

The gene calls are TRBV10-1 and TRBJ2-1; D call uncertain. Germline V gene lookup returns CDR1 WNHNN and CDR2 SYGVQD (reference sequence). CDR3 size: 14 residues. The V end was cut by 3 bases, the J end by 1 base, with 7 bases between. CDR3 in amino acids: CASSDFPSYNEQFF. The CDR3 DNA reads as TGCGCCAGCAGTGATTTTCCTTCCTACAATGAGCAGTTCTTC.

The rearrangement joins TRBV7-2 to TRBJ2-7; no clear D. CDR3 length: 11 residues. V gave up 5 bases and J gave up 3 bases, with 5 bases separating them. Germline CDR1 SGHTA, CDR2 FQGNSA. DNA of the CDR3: TGTGCCAGCAGCCCCGGCTACGAGCAGTACTTC. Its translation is CASSPGYEQYF. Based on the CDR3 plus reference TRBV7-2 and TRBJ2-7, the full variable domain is GAGVSQSPSNKVTEKGKDVELRCDPISGHTALYWYRQSLGQGLEFLIYFQGNSAPDKSGLPSDRFSAERTGGSVSTLTIQRTQQEDSAVYLCASSPGYEQYFGPGTRLTVT.

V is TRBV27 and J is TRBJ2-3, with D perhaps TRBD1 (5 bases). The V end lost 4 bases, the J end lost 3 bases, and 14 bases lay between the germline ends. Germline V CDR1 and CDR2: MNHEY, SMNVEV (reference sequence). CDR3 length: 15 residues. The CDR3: CASSSPRSGTDTQYF. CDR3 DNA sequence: TGTGCCAGCAGTTCCCCCCGGTCAGGGACAGATACGCAGTATTTT.

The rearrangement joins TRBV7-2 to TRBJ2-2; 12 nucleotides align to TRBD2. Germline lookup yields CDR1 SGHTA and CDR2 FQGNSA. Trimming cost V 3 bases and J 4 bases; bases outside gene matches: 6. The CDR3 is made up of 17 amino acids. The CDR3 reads CASSFEALAGGTGELFF. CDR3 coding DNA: TGTGCCAGCAGCTTCGAGGCACTAGCGGGAGGCACCGGGGAGCTGTTTTTT.

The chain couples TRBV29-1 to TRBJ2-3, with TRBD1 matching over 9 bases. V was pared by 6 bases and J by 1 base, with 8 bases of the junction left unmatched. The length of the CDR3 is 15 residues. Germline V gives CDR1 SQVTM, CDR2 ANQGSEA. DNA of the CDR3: TGCAGCGTCAACGTCCGGGACAGGGGCACAGATACGCAGTATTTT. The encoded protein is CSVNVRDRGTDTQYF.

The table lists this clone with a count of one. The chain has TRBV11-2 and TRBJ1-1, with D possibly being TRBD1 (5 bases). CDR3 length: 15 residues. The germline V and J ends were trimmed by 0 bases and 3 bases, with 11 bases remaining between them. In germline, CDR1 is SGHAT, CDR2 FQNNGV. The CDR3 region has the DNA TGTGCCAGCAGCTTAGATGGGGGGGTCCACACTGAAGCTTTCTTT. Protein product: CASSLDGGVHTEAFF.

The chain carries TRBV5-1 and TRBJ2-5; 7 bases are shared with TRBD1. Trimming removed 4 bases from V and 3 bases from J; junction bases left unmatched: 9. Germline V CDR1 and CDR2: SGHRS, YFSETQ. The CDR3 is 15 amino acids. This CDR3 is CASSPWDSSKETQYF. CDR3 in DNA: TGCGCCAGCAGCCCCTGGGACAGTTCAAAAGAGACCCAGTACTTC.

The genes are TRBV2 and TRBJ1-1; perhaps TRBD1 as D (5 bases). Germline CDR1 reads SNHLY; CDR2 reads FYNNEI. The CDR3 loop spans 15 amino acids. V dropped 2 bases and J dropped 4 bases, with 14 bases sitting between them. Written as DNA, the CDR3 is TGTGCCAGCAGTGAACAGGGAAAGATGGGCACTGAAGCTTTCTTT. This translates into CASSEQGKMGTEAFF.

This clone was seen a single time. The CDR3 loop reads CASSNAGSRYGYTF. CDR3 DNA: TGTGCCAGTAGTAACGCAGGGTCACGCTATGGCTACACCTTC. The chain is built from TRBV19 and TRBJ1-2; possibly TRBD1 for D (5 bases). Trimming left V 4 bases short and J 4 bases short, with 13 bases between. CDR3 length: 14 residues. CDR1 LNHDA and CDR2 SQIVND come from the germline V gene (reference sequence).

The CDR3 nucleotides read TGTGCCAGCAGCCAAGATGAGGGACTAACGACAGAGACCCAGTACTTC. It yields the protein CASSQDEGLTTETQYF. V is TRBV3-1 (or the pseudogene TRBV3-2) and J is TRBJ2-5, with TRBD2 matching 7 bases. V was clipped by 0 bases and J by 4 bases; unmatched bases: 8. The CDR3 runs to 16 residues. Germline V gives CDR1 LGHDT, CDR2 YNNKEL (reference sequence).

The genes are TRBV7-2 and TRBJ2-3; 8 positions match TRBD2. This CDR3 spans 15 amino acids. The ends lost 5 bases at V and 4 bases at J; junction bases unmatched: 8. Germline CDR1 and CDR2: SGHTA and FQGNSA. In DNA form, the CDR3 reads TGTGCCAGCAGCCCCGGGGGGGGCCAAGCAGATACGCAGTATTTT. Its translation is CASSPGGGQADTQYF.

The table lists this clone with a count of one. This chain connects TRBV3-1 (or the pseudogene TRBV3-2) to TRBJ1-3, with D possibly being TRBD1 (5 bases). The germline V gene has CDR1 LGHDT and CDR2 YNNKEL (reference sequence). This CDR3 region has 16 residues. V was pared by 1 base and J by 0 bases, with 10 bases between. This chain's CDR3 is CASSQGRQRSGNTIYF. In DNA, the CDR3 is TGTGCCAGCAGCCAAGGTAGACAGCGCTCTGGAAACACCATATATTTT.

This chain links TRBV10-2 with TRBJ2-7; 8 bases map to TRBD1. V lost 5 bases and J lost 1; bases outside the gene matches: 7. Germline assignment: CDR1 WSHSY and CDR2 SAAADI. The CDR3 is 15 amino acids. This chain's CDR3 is CASSSGTGLSYEQYF. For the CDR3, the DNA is TGCGCCAGCAGTTCCGGGACAGGCCTTTCCTACGAGCAGTACTTC.

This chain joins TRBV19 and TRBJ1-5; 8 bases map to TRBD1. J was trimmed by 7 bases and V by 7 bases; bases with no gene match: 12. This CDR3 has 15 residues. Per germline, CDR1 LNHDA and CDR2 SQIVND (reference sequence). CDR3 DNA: TGTGCCAGTAATCCGGGGCAGGGGGCAGGGCAGCCCCAGCATTTT. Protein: CASNPGQGAGQPQHF. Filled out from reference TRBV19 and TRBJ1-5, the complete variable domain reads DGGITQSPKYLFRKEGQNVTLSCEQNLNHDAMYWYRQDPGQGLRLIYYSQIVNDFQKGDIAEGYSVSREKKESFPLTVTSAQKNPTAFYLCASNPGQGAGQPQHFGDGTRLSIL.

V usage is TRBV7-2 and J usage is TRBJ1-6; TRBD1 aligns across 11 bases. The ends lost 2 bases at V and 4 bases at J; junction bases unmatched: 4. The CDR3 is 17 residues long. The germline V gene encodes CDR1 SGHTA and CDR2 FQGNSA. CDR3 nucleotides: TGTGCCAGCAGCTTAATCCGGGACAGGGGGTATAATTCACCCCTCCACTTT. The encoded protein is CASSLIRDRGYNSPLHF.

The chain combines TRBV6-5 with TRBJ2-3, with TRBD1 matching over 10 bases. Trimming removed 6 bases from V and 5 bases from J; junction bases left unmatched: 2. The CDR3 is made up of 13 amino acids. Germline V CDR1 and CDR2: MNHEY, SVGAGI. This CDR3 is CASSGQGEDTQYF. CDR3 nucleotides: TGTGCCAGCAGCGGACAGGGGGAAGATACGCAGTATTTT.

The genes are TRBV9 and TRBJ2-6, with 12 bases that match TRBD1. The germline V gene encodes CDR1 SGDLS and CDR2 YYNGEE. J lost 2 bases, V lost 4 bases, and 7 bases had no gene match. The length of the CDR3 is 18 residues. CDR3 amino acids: CASSNLGQGAPGANVLTF. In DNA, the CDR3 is TGTGCCAGCAGCAACCTGGGACAGGGGGCCCCTGGGGCCAACGTCCTGACTTTC.

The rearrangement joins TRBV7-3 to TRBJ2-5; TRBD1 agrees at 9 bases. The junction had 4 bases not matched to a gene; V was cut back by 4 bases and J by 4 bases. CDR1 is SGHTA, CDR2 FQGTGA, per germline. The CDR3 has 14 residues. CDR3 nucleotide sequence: TGTGCCAGCAGCTCACAGGGGGCAGGAGAGACCCAGTACTTC. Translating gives CASSSQGAGETQYF.

CDR3 bases: TGTGCCAGTGACAGTCCTCGAACTTACGAGCAGTACTTC. This sequence encodes CASDSPRTYEQYF. V is TRBV28 and J is TRBJ2-7, with TRBD1 as a possible D gene (5 bases). V was pared by 9 bases and J by 4 bases, with 16 bases between. The CDR3 totals 13 residues. CDR1 and CDR2 (germline): MDHEN, SYDVKM.